This entry is about one TCR beta chain. These data are taken from a study of T cells in Graves' hyperthyroidism and ophthalmopathy. This CDR3 comprises 16 residues. The germline gives CDR1 ENHRY, CDR2 SYGVKD. The V gene end was trimmed by 2 bases and the J gene end by 5 bases; junction bases not matched to a gene: 4. TCR beta CDR3 regions were amplified from RNA. HTBI primers drove first-round RT-PCR of the TCR CDR3. TCRdb re-derived calls from the multiplex PCR reads in MiXCR, one entry per CDR3 protein. The repertoire holds hundreds of thousands of distinct CDR3 sequences, with around a sixth as singletons.

Source material: blood. The clonotype comes from a woman aged 18-29 years with Graves' hyperthyroidism. The chain uses TRBV10-3 and TRBJ1-4, with TRBD1 matching 11 bases. The CDR3 coding sequence is TGTGCCATCAGTGAGGAGGGACAGGGGGGGAATGAAAAACTGTTTTTT. It specifies CAISEEGQGGNEKLFF.